This passage covers 27 T cell receptor beta chains from one sample sequenced in a study of tissue T cells after allogeneic stem cell transplantation. Only in-frame clones appear in the TCRdb table, and some are missing; sequencing was by immunoSEQ multiplex PCR. This sample has approximately 12,000 clones, with about 73% found just once. Sequencing used tissue from the right colon, obtained at autopsy. All receptors derive from a woman aged 18 to 55 with breast cancer.

This clone was counted only a few times. This sequence joins TRBV5-4 and TRBJ1-6; no definite D call. Germline V gene data show CDR1 as SGHNT and CDR2 as YYREEE (reference sequence). CDR3 length equals 13 residues. The germline V and J ends were trimmed by 0 bases and 7 bases, with 5 bases remaining between them. The CDR3 reads CASSLGQNSPLHF. The CDR3 DNA sequence: TGTGCCAGCAGCTTGGGACAAAATTCACCCCTCCACTTT.

The rearrangement links TRBV27 to TRBJ1-1, with no clear D. CDR1 MNHEY and CDR2 SMNVEV come from the germline V gene (reference sequence). Trimming stripped 5 bases from V and 1 base from J, with 14 bases between. The CDR3 covers 15 residues. As DNA, the CDR3 is TGTGCCAGCAGTCCATCTCCGGTGCCGAACACTGAAGCTTTCTTT. Translated: CASSPSPVPNTEAFF.

In regard to this clone: This sample also contains other DNA sequences that code for the same CDR3. The V gene is TRBV9, the J gene TRBJ2-1; 8 bases line up with TRBD2. CDR1 and CDR2 (germline): SGDLS, YYNGEE. This CDR3 contains 17 residues. With V trimmed by 4 bases and J by 0 bases, 9 bases remained unmatched. DNA of the CDR3: TGTGCCAGCAGCCCCCCCGGGGGGGGAAGCTCCTACAATGAGCAGTTCTTC. Amino acid sequence: CASSPPGGGSSYNEQFF.

Here the CDR3 reads CASAEDGYTF. The DNA of the CDR3 is TGTGCCAGCGCCGAAGATGGCTACACCTTC. The chain recombines TRBV28 with TRBJ1-2; D call uncertain. Germline V gene lookup returns CDR1 MDHEN and CDR2 SYDVKM. The CDR3 spans 10 residues. Deletions cut 8 bases from V and 6 bases from J, with 7 bases between.

The rearrangement links TRBV14 to TRBJ2-1, with D tentatively TRBD1 or TRBD2 (5 bases each). Trimming shortened V by 6 bases and J by 5 bases, and 11 bases separated the two germline ends. The CDR3 is 13 amino acids. CDR1 is SGHDN and CDR2 is FVKESK in the germline V gene. The CDR3 sequence is CASSPVGDNEQFF. CDR3 coding DNA: TGTGCCAGCAGTCCAGTGGGGGACAATGAGCAGTTCTTC.

V is TRBV19 and J is TRBJ2-3; TRBD1 agrees at 9 bases. The CDR3 runs to 12 residues. Germline lookup yields CDR1 LNHDA and CDR2 SQIVND (reference sequence). V was clipped by 9 bases and J by 5 bases; unmatched bases: 3. As DNA, the CDR3 is TGTGCCAGATACAGGGGGCAAGATACGCAGTATTTT. It yields the protein CARYRGQDTQYF.

J is TRBJ2-7 and V is TRBV7-6, with 7 positions matching TRBD2. Germline trimming cut 5 bases from V and 0 bases from J; bases unmatched to any gene: 10. Germline V gives CDR1 SGHVS, CDR2 FNYEAQ. The CDR3 spans 16 residues. The CDR3 bases are TGTGCCAGCAGCCGGCCCGCGGGCGGGAGCTCCTACGAGCAGTACTTC. This encodes CASSRPAGGSSYEQYF. Combining the CDR3 with reference TRBV7-6 and TRBJ2-7 gives the whole variable domain GAGVSQSPRYKVTKRGQDVALRCDPISGHVSLYWYRQALGQGPEFLTYFNYEAQQDKSGLPNDRFSAERPEGSISTLTIQRTEQRDSAMYRCASSRPAGGSSYEQYFGPGTRLTVT.

The V gene is TRBV2, the J gene TRBJ2-7, with 10 bases lining up with TRBD1. Trimming at V came to 5 bases and at J to 4 bases, leaving 5 bases not matched to a gene. The CDR3 is 14 amino acids. Germline V lookup: CDR1 SNHLY, CDR2 FYNNEI. The CDR3 DNA sequence: TGTGCCAGCAGTCTGGACAGGGGGGGTTACGAGCAGTACTTC. This encodes CASSLDRGGYEQYF.

This rearrangement joins TRBV9 to TRBJ1-3; D unresolved. The CDR3 sequence is 14 residues long. Germline V gives CDR1 SGDLS, CDR2 YYNGEE. Trimming cost V 4 bases and J 0 bases, with 8 bases left between them. CDR3 residues: CASSTPPSGNTIYF. The CDR3 nucleotides are TGTGCCAGCAGCACCCCTCCCTCTGGAAACACCATATATTTT.

V and J are TRBV12-3 or TRBV12-4 and TRBJ2-5; D call uncertain. V lost 3 bases and J 2 bases, leaving 7 bases between the germline ends. The CDR3 spans 13 residues. The CDR3 nucleotides are TGTGCCAGCAGTTTTTGGGATCAAGAGACCCAGTACTTC. Translation: CASSFWDQETQYF.

V usage is TRBV7-9 and J usage is TRBJ2-7; 13 bases align to TRBD2. V shed 5 bases, J shed 2 bases, and the junction held 9 bases outside the gene matches. Germline-derived CDR1 and CDR2 are SEHNR and FQNEAQ (reference sequence). This CDR3 comprises 17 residues. The CDR3 loop reads CASSHTSGTSGTYEQYF. CDR3 coding DNA: TGTGCCAGCAGCCACACCTCCGGGACTAGCGGGACCTACGAGCAGTACTTC.

This clone has a handful of counts. Germline and junction disagree at one end, which may indicate a read error. The chain couples TRBV28 to TRBJ1-2, with 7 bases aligning to TRBD1. The germline gives CDR1 MDHEN, CDR2 SYDVKM. This CDR3 has 16 amino acids. The CDR3 reads CATSITGTESFYGYTF. The CDR3 region has the DNA TGTGCCACCAGTATCACCGGGACAGAGAGTTTTTATGGCTACACCTTC.

The rearrangement uses TRBV2 and TRBJ1-3, with D unresolved. The CDR3 consists of 13 residues. Germline assignment: CDR1 SNHLY and CDR2 FYNNEI. V was cut by 6 bases and J by 0 bases, with 6 bases left in between. This chain's CDR3 is CASRENSGNTIYF. In DNA, the CDR3 is TGTGCCAGCAGGGAGAACTCTGGAAACACCATATATTTT. The whole variable domain, filled in from reference TRBV2 and TRBJ1-3, reads EPEVTQTPSHQVTQMGQEVILRCVPISNHLYFYWYRQILGQKVEFLVSFYNNEISEKSEIFDDQFSVERPDGSNFTLKIRSTKLEDSAMYFCASRENSGNTIYFGEGSWLTVV.

This clone was seen a handful of times. The chain recombines TRBV7-9 with TRBJ2-7, with 14 bases identical to TRBD2. Per the germline V gene, CDR1 is SEHNR and CDR2 is FQNEAQ (reference sequence). The CDR3 length is 14 residues. The J segment lost 8 bases and the V segment lost 5 bases, leaving 5 bases of the junction unmatched. For the CDR3, the DNA is TGTGCCAGCAGCCCGGGACTAGCGGGGGTTAAGCAGTACTTC. Its translation: CASSPGLAGVKQYF.

The gene calls are TRBV20-1 and TRBJ1-2; TRBD1 aligns across 9 bases. Germline-derived CDR1 and CDR2 are DFQATT and SNEGSKA (reference sequence). V shed 3 bases, J shed 5 bases, and the junction held 10 bases outside the gene matches. This CDR3 is built from 15 residues. The CDR3 loop is CSASPPGTGWYGYTF. The CDR3 DNA reads TGCAGTGCTAGTCCGCCGGGGACAGGGTGGTATGGCTACACCTTC.

This clone ranks as medium-sized. V gene TRBV4-2 combines with J gene TRBJ1-3; D remains ambiguous. The CDR3 is 17 amino acids. Trimming shortened V by 4 bases and J by 0 bases, and 16 bases separated the two germline ends. Germline lookup yields CDR1 LGHNA and CDR2 YNFKEQ. Written as DNA, the CDR3 is TGTGCCAGCAGCCCGACTAGTAACGTAAACTCTGGAAACACCATATATTTT. It encodes CASSPTSNVNSGNTIYF.

The rearrangement uses TRBV5-1 and TRBJ1-3; no firm D call. The CDR3 consists of 14 residues. The germline CDR1 and CDR2 sequences are SGHRS and YFSETQ. V was shortened by 0 bases and J by 3 bases, with 7 bases between the two germline ends. The CDR3 is CASSLDRIGNTIYF. CDR3 sequence (DNA): TGCGCCAGCAGCTTGGACAGAATTGGAAACACCATATATTTT. The full variable domain, in which reference TRBV5-1 and TRBJ1-3 provide the parts outside the CDR3, is KAGVTQTPRYLIKTRGQQVTLSCSPISGHRSVSWYQQTPGQGLQFLFEYFSETQRNKGNFPGRFSGRQFSNSRSEMNVSTLELGDSALYLCASSLDRIGNTIYFGEGSWLTVV.

The V and J genes are TRBV12-2 and TRBJ1-5. TRBV12-2 is assigned pseudogene status. The CDR3 loop spans 17 amino acids. Here the CDR3 reads CASRSQTQGGSNQPQHF. The CDR3 nucleotides read TGTGCAAGTCGCTCCCAAACCCAGGGAGGCAGCAATCAGCCCCAGCATTTT.

This chain connects TRBV30 to TRBJ1-6; D not resolved. Germline-derived CDR1 and CDR2 are GTSNPN and SVGIG (reference sequence). Trimming cost V 1 base and J 0 bases, with 4 bases left between them. The CDR3 consists of 14 residues. CDR3 in amino acids: CAWSGSSYNSPLHF. The DNA for the CDR3 is TGTGCCTGGAGTGGCAGCTCCTATAATTCACCCCTCCACTTT.

The genes are TRBV30 and TRBJ1-1; D is ambiguous. V was pared by 4 bases and J by 5 bases, with 8 bases between. The CDR3 consists of 11 residues. The germline V gene encodes CDR1 GTSNPN and CDR2 SVGIG (reference sequence). CDR3 loop: CAWIRATEAFF. In DNA form, the CDR3 reads TGTGCCTGGATCCGGGCTACTGAAGCTTTCTTT.

The chain employs TRBV4-3 and TRBJ1-4; 9 bases are a match to TRBD1. With 5 bases clipped from V and 6 bases from J, the junction kept 10 bases outside the gene matches. The CDR3 covers 16 residues. Looked up from germline, CDR1 is LGHNA and CDR2 is YSLEER. As DNA, the CDR3 is TGCGCCAGCAGCTCCCCCGGGACAGGGATTGATGAAAAACTGTTTTTT. Protein sequence: CASSSPGTGIDEKLFF.

The CDR3 DNA reads TGTGCCAGCAGTTACTCCGGGGAAGGGACCCAGTACTTC. Translating gives CASSYSGEGTQYF. V and J are TRBV6-6 and TRBJ2-5; D perhaps matches TRBD2 (5 bases). In germline, CDR1 is MNHNY, CDR2 SVGAGI (reference sequence). This CDR3 contains 13 residues. The V end was cut by 0 bases, the J end by 7 bases, with 9 bases between.

The rearrangement uses TRBV11-2 and TRBJ2-7, with 11 bases identical to TRBD1. Germline V CDR1 and CDR2: SGHAT, FQNNGV. The CDR3 is 16 amino acids. V trimming: 5 bases; J trimming: 3 bases; junction bases outside the gene matches: 9. The DNA for the CDR3 is TGTGCCAGCAGCAAAGACGGGACAGGGGGTCTCTACGAGCAGTACTTC. This gives the protein CASSKDGTGGLYEQYF. Based on the CDR3 plus reference TRBV11-2 and TRBJ2-7, the full variable domain is EAGVAQSPRYKIIEKRQSVAFWCNPISGHATLYWYQQILGQGPKLLIQFQNNGVVDDSQLPKDRFSAERLKGVDSTLKIQPAKLEDSAVYLCASSKDGTGGLYEQYFGPGTRLTVT.

V gene TRBV6-2 or TRBV6-3 combines with J gene TRBJ1-1; no clear D. Trimming took 1 base from V and 4 from J, leaving 16 bases between them. Germline CDR1 MNHEY, CDR2 SVGEGT. The CDR3 is 16 amino acids. In DNA form, the CDR3 reads TGTGCCAGCAGTTACTTTCCTGGGAAGGAGGGCACTGAAGCTTTCTTT. This gives the protein CASSYFPGKEGTEAFF.

The gene calls are TRBV28 and TRBJ2-7, with D tentatively TRBD1 (6 bases). Germline V lookup: CDR1 MDHEN, CDR2 SYDVKM. This CDR3 spans 14 amino acids. The V and J ends lost 7 bases and 3 bases respectively, with 16 bases between them. CDR3 region: CASIQRGHFYEQYF. In nucleotides, the CDR3 is TGTGCCAGCATTCAACGGGGACATTTCTACGAGCAGTACTTC.

This chain connects TRBV12-3 or TRBV12-4 to TRBJ1-1; D is possibly TRBD1 (5 bases). The CDR3 spans 12 residues. The germline V and J ends were trimmed by 5 bases and 8 bases, with 12 bases remaining between them. CDR3 coding DNA: TGTGCCAGCAGTCTGGGGGGGTTGGAAGCTTTCTTT. Translating gives CASSLGGLEAFF.

The V call is TRBV10-3, the J call TRBJ1-5; the D gene is possibly TRBD1 (5 bases). V dropped 6 bases and J dropped 3 bases, with 9 bases sitting between them. CDR1 and CDR2 (germline): ENHRY, SYGVKD. The CDR3 sequence is 13 residues long. The CDR3 DNA reads TGTGCCATCAGCGGACAAGCCAATCAGCCCCAGCATTTT. It encodes CAISGQANQPQHF.